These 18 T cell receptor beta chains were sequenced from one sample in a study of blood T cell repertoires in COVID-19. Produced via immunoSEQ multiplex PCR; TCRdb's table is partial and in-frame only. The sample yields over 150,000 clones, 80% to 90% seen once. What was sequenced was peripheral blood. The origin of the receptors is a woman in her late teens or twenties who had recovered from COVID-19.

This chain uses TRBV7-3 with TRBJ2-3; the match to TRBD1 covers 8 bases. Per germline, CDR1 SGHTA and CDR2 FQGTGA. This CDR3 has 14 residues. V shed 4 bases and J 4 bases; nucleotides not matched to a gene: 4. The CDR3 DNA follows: TGTGCCAGCAGCTCGGGACAGGCGGCAGATACGCAGTATTTT. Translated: CASSSGQAADTQYF.

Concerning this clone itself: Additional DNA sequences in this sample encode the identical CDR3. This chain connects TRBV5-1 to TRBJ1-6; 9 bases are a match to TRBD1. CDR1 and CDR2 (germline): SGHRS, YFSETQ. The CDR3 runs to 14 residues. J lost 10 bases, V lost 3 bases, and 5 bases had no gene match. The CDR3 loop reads CASSWGQGGSPLHF. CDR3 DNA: TGCGCCAGCAGCTGGGGACAGGGCGGGTCACCCCTCCACTTT.

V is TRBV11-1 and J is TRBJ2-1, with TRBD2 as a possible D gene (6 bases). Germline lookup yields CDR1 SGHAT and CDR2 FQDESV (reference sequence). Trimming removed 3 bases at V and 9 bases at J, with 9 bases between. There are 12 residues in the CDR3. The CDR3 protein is CASSFGGGEQFF. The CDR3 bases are TGTGCCAGCAGCTTCGGGGGTGGTGAGCAGTTCTTC.

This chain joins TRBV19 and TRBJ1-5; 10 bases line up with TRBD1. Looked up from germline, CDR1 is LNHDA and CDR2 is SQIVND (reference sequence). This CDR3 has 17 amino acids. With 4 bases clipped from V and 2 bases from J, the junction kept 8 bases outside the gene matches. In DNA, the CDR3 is TGTGCCAGTAGTAGCCGGGACAGGGGAATCGGCAATCAGCCCCAGCATTTT. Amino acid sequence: CASSSRDRGIGNQPQHF.

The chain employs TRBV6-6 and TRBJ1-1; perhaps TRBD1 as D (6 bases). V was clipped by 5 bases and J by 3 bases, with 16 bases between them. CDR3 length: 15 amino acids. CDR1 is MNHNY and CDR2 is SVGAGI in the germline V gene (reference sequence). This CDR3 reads CASSDQTGLYTEAFF. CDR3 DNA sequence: TGTGCCAGCAGTGATCAAACAGGGCTCTACACTGAAGCTTTCTTT.

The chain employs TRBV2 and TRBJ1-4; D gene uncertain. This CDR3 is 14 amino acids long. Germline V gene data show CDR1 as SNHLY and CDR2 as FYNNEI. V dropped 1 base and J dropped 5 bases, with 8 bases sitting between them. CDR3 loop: CASSEGQINEKLFF. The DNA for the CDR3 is TGTGCCAGCAGTGAAGGGCAGATCAATGAAAAACTGTTTTTT.

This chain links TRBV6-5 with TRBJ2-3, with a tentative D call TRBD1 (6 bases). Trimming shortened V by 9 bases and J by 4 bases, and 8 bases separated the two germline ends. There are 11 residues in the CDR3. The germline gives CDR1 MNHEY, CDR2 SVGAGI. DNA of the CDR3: TGTGCCAGAGGGGGTGCAGATACGCAGTATTTT. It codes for CARGGADTQYF.

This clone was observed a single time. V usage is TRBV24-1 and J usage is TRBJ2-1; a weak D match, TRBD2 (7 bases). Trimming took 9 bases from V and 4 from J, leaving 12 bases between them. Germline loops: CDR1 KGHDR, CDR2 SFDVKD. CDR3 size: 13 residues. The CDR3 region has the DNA TGTGCCACCGGCCGGGGGGCTTACAATGAGCAGTTCTTC. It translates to CATGRGAYNEQFF.

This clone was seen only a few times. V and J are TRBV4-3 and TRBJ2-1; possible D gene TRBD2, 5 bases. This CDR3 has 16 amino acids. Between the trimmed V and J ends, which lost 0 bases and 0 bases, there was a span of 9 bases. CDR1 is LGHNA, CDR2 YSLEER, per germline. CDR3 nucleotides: TGCGCCAGCAGCCAAGATTTAGGGAGCTCCTACAATGAGCAGTTCTTC. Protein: CASSQDLGSSYNEQFF.

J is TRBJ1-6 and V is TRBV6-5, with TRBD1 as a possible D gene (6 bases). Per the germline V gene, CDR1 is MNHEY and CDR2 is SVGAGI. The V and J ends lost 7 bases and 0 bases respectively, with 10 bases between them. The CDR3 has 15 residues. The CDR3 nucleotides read TGTGCCAGCACCGACAGGCCCTCCTATAATTCACCCCTCCACTTT. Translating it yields CASTDRPSYNSPLHF.

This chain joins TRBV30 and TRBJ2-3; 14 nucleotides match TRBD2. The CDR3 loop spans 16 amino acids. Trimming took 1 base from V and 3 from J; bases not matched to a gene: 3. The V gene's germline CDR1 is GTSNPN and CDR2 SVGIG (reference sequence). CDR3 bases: TGTGCCTGGAGTGGGGGACTAGCGGGAGAAACAGATACGCAGTATTTT. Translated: CAWSGGLAGETDTQYF.

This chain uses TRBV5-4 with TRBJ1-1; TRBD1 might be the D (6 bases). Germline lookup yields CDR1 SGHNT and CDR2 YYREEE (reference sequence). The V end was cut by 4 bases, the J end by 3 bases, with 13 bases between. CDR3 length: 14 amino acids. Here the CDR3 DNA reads TGTGCCAGCAGCCCCAGGGGAGTCGACACTGAAGCTTTCTTT. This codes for CASSPRGVDTEAFF.

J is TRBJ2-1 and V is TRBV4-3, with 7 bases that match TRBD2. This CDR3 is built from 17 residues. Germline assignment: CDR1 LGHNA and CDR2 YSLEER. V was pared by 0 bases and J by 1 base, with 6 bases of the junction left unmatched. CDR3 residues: CASSQDGTGGSYNEQFF. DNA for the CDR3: TGCGCCAGCAGCCAAGATGGGACGGGGGGATCCTACAATGAGCAGTTCTTC.

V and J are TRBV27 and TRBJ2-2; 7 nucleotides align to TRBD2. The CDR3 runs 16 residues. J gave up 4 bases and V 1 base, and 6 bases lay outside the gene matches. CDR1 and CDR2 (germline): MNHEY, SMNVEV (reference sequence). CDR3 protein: CASSLLTSAPTGELFF. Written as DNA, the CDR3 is TGTGCCAGCAGTTTATTAACTAGCGCTCCCACCGGGGAGCTGTTTTTT.

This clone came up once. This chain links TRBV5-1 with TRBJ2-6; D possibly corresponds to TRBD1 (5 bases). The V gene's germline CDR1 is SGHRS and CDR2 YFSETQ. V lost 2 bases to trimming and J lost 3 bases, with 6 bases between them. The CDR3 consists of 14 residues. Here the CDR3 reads CASSLGVGANVLTF. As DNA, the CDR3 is TGCGCCAGCAGCTTAGGGGTTGGGGCCAACGTCCTGACTTTC.

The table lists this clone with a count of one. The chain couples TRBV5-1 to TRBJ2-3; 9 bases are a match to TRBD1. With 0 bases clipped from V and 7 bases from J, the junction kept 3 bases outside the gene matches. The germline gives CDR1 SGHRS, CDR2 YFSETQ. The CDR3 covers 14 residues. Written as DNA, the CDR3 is TGCGCCAGCAGCTTGGAACAGGGGGCACATACGCAGTATTTT. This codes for CASSLEQGAHTQYF. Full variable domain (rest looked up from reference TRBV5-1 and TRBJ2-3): KAGVTQTPRYLIKTRGQQVTLSCSPISGHRSVSWYQQTPGQGLQFLFEYFSETQRNKGNFPGRFSGRQFSNSRSEMNVSTLELGDSALYLCASSLEQGAHTQYFGPGTRLTVL.

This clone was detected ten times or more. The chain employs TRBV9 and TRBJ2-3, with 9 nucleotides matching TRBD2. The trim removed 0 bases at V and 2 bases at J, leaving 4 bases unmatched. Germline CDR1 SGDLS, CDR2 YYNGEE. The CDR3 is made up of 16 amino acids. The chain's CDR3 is CASSVGVAGATDTQYF. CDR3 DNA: TGTGCCAGCAGCGTAGGGGTAGCGGGAGCCACAGATACGCAGTATTTT.

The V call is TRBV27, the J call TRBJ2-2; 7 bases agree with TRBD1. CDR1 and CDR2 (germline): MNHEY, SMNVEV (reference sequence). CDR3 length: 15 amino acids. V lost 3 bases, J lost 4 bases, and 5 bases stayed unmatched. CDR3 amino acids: CASSFRGQSTGELFF. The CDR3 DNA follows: TGTGCCAGCAGTTTTCGGGGACAGAGCACCGGGGAGCTGTTTTTT.